The 3 T cell receptor beta chains presented below share a single source sample, sequenced in a study of technical replicates of blood from several donors. This table comes from immunoSEQ multiplex PCR, and its TCRdb copy is limited to in-frame clones, with some not included. The sample has 75,000 to 95,000 clones; about 95% are singletons. The sample was T cells isolated from PBMCs. All receptors come from a human donor in good health.

V is TRBV23-1 and J is TRBJ2-7; TRBD1 aligns across 10 bases. TRBV23-1 counts as an open reading frame of uncertain function. V gave up 8 bases and J gave up 4 bases; unmatched junction bases: 11. The CDR3 extends over 15 amino acids. The CDR3: CASGDDGTGEYEQYF. The DNA for the CDR3 is TGCGCCAGCGGAGATGACGGGACAGGGGAATACGAGCAGTACTTC.

This chain joins TRBV28 and TRBJ2-7, with 10 positions matching TRBD1. CDR3 length: 16 residues. Per the germline V gene, CDR1 is MDHEN and CDR2 is SYDVKM. V was clipped by 3 bases and J by 2 bases; unmatched bases: 7. The CDR3 region has the DNA TGTGCCAGCAGTTTGTTTCTGGACAGGGGGACCTACGAGCAGTACTTC. Its translation: CASSLFLDRGTYEQYF.

The gene calls are TRBV5-1 and TRBJ2-7; weak D call: TRBD2 (5 bases). The germline V and J ends were trimmed by 0 bases and 7 bases, with 17 bases remaining between them. Per germline, CDR1 SGHRS and CDR2 YFSETQ. The CDR3 is 15 residues long. The CDR3 spells CASSLGAAAGIEQYF. Written as DNA, the CDR3 is TGCGCCAGCAGCTTGGGGGCGGCGGCCGGGATAGAGCAGTACTTC. Looking up the rest from reference TRBV5-1 and TRBJ2-7 gives the full variable domain: KAGVTQTPRYLIKTRGQQVTLSCSPISGHRSVSWYQQTPGQGLQFLFEYFSETQRNKGNFPGRFSGRQFSNSRSEMNVSTLELGDSALYLCASSLGAAAGIEQYFGPGTRLTVT.